The following is a T cell receptor beta chain sequence with its context. Antigen unknown. Unique-molecular-identifier-tagged TCR beta cDNA libraries were used. Between about 0.9 and 11 million T cells gave rise to hundreds of thousands of cDNA molecules. Via MiXCR, TCRdb re-called the PCR reads, giving one row per CDR3 protein. The data show hundreds of thousands of distinct CDR3 sequences, 55% to 60% seen once. This sample is part of a study of post-analysis software for immune sequencing data. At the level of the study: Relapsing-remitting, secondary progressive and progressive-relapsing multiple sclerosis courses were included.

Between the trimmed V and J ends, which lost 4 bases and 3 bases, there was a span of 11 bases. CDR1 and CDR2 from the germline V gene are SGHRS and YFSETQ. The length of the CDR3 is 13 residues. General study points: Co-batched samples clustered tightly together by F measure. Five or six TRBV segments (TRBV5-6, TRBV5-1 and TRBV20-1 among them) occurred more frequently in patients than in controls.

The sample consisted of blood. V is TRBV5-1 and J is TRBJ2-7, with unresolved D. The TCR comes from a girl aged 2 to 10 with multiple sclerosis. The CDR3 loop reads CASSLSPDYEQYF. The CDR3 nucleotides read TGCGCCAGCAGCCTTTCTCCCGACTACGAGCAGTACTTC.